These 24 T cell receptor beta chains share one sample of origin, sequenced in a study of blood T cell repertoires in COVID-19. Using immunoSEQ multiplex PCR, the repertoire was profiled, and TCRdb retains in-frame clones only, with some absent. Of about 120,000 clones listed, around 87% were seen once; the top ten hold 25% to 30%. The sequenced sample was peripheral blood. The receptors here all came from a woman in her seventies with acute or convalescent COVID-19.

The chain links TRBV7-6 to TRBJ1-3; D is ambiguous. The V and J ends lost 1 base and 0 bases respectively, with 13 bases between them. This CDR3 is 17 amino acids long. CDR1 SGHVS and CDR2 FNYEAQ come from the germline V gene. The CDR3 coding sequence is TGTGCCAGCAGCTTAGGTGTTGGGCGCCTCTCTGGAAACACCATATATTTT. Translating it yields CASSLGVGRLSGNTIYF.

The CDR3 bases are TGTGCCAGCAGCTTCGCCGGGACAGGGGGCGCGGCCTACGAGCAGTACTTC. This encodes CASSFAGTGGAAYEQYF. The gene calls are TRBV7-9 and TRBJ2-7, with TRBD1 matching over 12 bases. V gave up 3 bases and J gave up 2 bases; unmatched junction bases: 8. Germline CDR1 SEHNR, CDR2 FQNEAQ (reference sequence). The CDR3 sequence is 17 residues long. The whole variable domain, remainder taken from reference TRBV7-9 and TRBJ2-7, is DTGVSQNPRHKITKRGQNVTFRCDPISEHNRLYWYRQTLGQGPEFLTYFQNEAQLEKSRLLSDRFSAERPKGSFSTLEIQRTEQGDSAMYLCASSFAGTGGAAYEQYFGPGTRLTVT.

This chain connects TRBV6-1 to TRBJ1-1, with a possible D match to TRBD1 (6 bases). Germline V gives CDR1 MNHNS, CDR2 SASEGT. The CDR3 has 15 residues. Trimming removed 1 base at V and 7 bases at J, with 16 bases between. The DNA of the CDR3 is TGTGCCAGCAGTGAAGTGTGGGGGCTAGCCGGTGAAGCTTTCTTT. The encoded protein is CASSEVWGLAGEAFF.

The chain uses TRBV6-5 and TRBJ1-2, with 9 bases that match TRBD1. The CDR3 spans 13 residues. J was trimmed by 7 bases and V by 6 bases; bases with no gene match: 6. Per the germline V gene, CDR1 is MNHEY and CDR2 is SVGAGI. CDR3 protein: CASRIQGASGYTF. CDR3 coding DNA: TGTGCCAGCAGGATACAGGGGGCATCTGGCTACACCTTC.

The chain employs TRBV12-3 or TRBV12-4 and TRBJ1-1; weak D call: TRBD1 (6 bases). CDR3 length: 13 residues. Trimming shortened V by 8 bases and J by 1 base, and 11 bases separated the two germline ends. CDR3: CASLDRENTEAFF. The CDR3 nucleotides are TGTGCCAGCCTGGACAGAGAGAACACTGAAGCTTTCTTT.

The genes are TRBV11-2 and TRBJ1-1; the match to TRBD1 covers 8 bases. This CDR3 spans 16 amino acids. The germline V gene encodes CDR1 SGHAT and CDR2 FQNNGV. The junction had 11 bases not matched to a gene; V was cut back by 3 bases and J by 5 bases. The chain's CDR3 is CASSFRRTGRVTEAFF. The CDR3 bases are TGTGCCAGCAGCTTCCGCCGGACAGGGAGGGTAACTGAAGCTTTCTTT. Full variable domain (missing parts from reference TRBV11-2 and TRBJ1-1): EAGVAQSPRYKIIEKRQSVAFWCNPISGHATLYWYQQILGQGPKLLIQFQNNGVVDDSQLPKDRFSAERLKGVDSTLKIQPAKLEDSAVYLCASSFRRTGRVTEAFFGQGTRLTVV.

The CDR3 DNA is TGTGCCAGCAGTGTCCCCTGGGCAGGCCCGGGGGCAGATACGCAGTATTTT. Its translation: CASSVPWAGPGADTQYF. V and J are TRBV6-1 and TRBJ2-3, with D perhaps matching TRBD2 (6 bases). The CDR3 consists of 17 residues. Trimming took off 4 bases at V and 4 bases at J, with 21 bases between the two ends. Per the germline V gene, CDR1 is MNHNS and CDR2 is SASEGT.

Only one count was recorded for this clone. This CDR3 reads CASTQGALGNQPQHF. CDR3 coding DNA: TGTGCCAGTACACAGGGGGCTCTGGGCAATCAGCCCCAGCATTTT. The chain couples TRBV2 to TRBJ1-5; the match to TRBD1 covers 9 bases. CDR1 is SNHLY, CDR2 FYNNEI, per germline. The CDR3 totals 15 residues. The J segment lost 2 bases and the V segment lost 9 bases, leaving 8 bases of the junction unmatched.

This rearrangement joins TRBV7-2 to TRBJ2-7, with 8 nucleotides matching TRBD2. The CDR3 is 15 residues long. The germline V gene encodes CDR1 SGHTA and CDR2 FQGNSA. V trimming: 3 bases; J trimming: 0 bases; junction bases outside the gene matches: 4. The CDR3 here is CASSFGGRSSYEQYF. CDR3 coding DNA: TGTGCCAGCAGCTTCGGCGGGAGGAGCTCCTACGAGCAGTACTTC.

This clone was found once. This sample also contains other DNA sequences that code for the same CDR3. The V call is TRBV7-2, the J call TRBJ2-1, with 7 bases matching TRBD1. Per the germline V gene, CDR1 is SGHTA and CDR2 is FQGNSA. The CDR3 has 15 amino acids. Trimming removed 1 base from V and 2 bases from J; junction bases left unmatched: 2. The CDR3 DNA is TGTGCCAGCAGCTTAGACAGGGGACCCTACAATGAGCAGTTCTTC. It is translated as CASSLDRGPYNEQFF.

This rearrangement joins TRBV5-1 to TRBJ2-7; possibly TRBD1 for D (6 bases). Germline CDR1 reads SGHRS; CDR2 reads YFSETQ. CDR3 size: 14 residues. Trimming removed 5 bases from V and 3 bases from J, with 15 bases in between. The CDR3 is CASSVGQTIYEQYF. The CDR3 nucleotides read TGCGCCAGCAGTGTAGGACAGACAATCTACGAGCAGTACTTC.

V and J are TRBV10-1 and TRBJ1-1; a weak D match, TRBD1 (6 bases). Deletions cut 3 bases from V and 11 bases from J, with 13 bases between. CDR1 and CDR2 from the germline V gene are WNHNN and SYGVQD (reference sequence). This CDR3 comprises 12 residues. CDR3 protein: CASSESTGLAFF. The CDR3 DNA is TGCGCCAGCAGTGAAAGTACAGGGCTCGCTTTCTTT.

The J gene is TRBJ1-5, the V gene TRBV6-5, with D possibly TRBD1 on 6 matching bases. With 4 bases removed from V and 0 bases from J, the gap between germline ends came to 10 bases. The CDR3 extends over 15 amino acids. CDR1 is MNHEY and CDR2 is SVGAGI in the germline V gene. The CDR3 sequence is CASSSGVNSNQPQHF. Here the CDR3 DNA reads TGTGCCAGCAGTTCAGGGGTGAATAGCAATCAGCCCCAGCATTTT.

The rearrangement uses TRBV4-1 and TRBJ1-1; 7 nucleotides match TRBD1. Germline V gives CDR1 MGHRA, CDR2 YSYEKL. J lost 4 bases, V lost 3 bases, and 8 bases had no gene match. This CDR3 has 15 amino acids. The chain's CDR3 is CASSHPPGQATEAFF. The DNA for the CDR3 is TGCGCCAGCAGCCATCCCCCCGGACAGGCCACTGAAGCTTTCTTT.

This chain links TRBV12-3 or TRBV12-4 with TRBJ2-3; D ambiguous. CDR3 length: 12 residues. The V end lost 1 base, the J end lost 6 bases, and 5 bases lay between the germline ends. The CDR3: CASSLVTDTQYF. DNA of the CDR3: TGTGCCAGCAGTTTAGTAACTGATACGCAGTATTTT.

The chain uses TRBV18 and TRBJ2-1; 9 nucleotides line up with TRBD1. The CDR3 extends over 16 amino acids. Looked up from germline, CDR1 is KGHSH and CDR2 is LQKENI. V shed 3 bases, J shed 7 bases, and the junction held 10 bases outside the gene matches. Here the CDR3 DNA reads TGTGCCAGCTCACCGCGGGACAGGGCTCCACCAAATGAGCAGTTCTTC. It yields the protein CASSPRDRAPPNEQFF.

V is TRBV6-1 and J is TRBJ1-6; D remains ambiguous. Germline V gene sequence: CDR1 MNHNS, CDR2 SASEGT. The CDR3 covers 16 residues. V was trimmed by 2 bases and J by 9 bases, leaving 17 bases between them. The CDR3 nucleotides read TGTGCCAGCAGTGAATTCGTGATGGCTGGGAGTTCACCCCTCCACTTT. Residues: CASSEFVMAGSSPLHF.

The chain employs TRBV9 and TRBJ2-4; TRBD1 agrees at 11 bases. J was trimmed by 6 bases and V by 2 bases; bases with no gene match: 4. CDR1 and CDR2 from the germline V gene are SGDLS and YYNGEE. The CDR3 is 15 amino acids. CDR3: CASSVADRGRNIQYF. CDR3 nucleotides: TGTGCCAGCAGCGTCGCGGACAGGGGGCGAAACATTCAGTACTTC.

This chain joins TRBV24-1 and TRBJ2-3, with TRBD1 matching 7 bases. The CDR3 has 17 residues. J gave up 2 bases and V 2 bases, and 9 bases lay outside the gene matches. In germline, CDR1 is KGHDR, CDR2 SFDVKD. The CDR3 spells CATSDSFGTDTTDTQYF. DNA of the CDR3: TGTGCCACCAGTGATTCATTCGGGACAGATACCACAGATACGCAGTATTTT.

The J gene is TRBJ1-1, the V gene TRBV3-1 (or the pseudogene TRBV3-2); perhaps TRBD1 as D (6 bases). The CDR3 loop spans 13 amino acids. The germline gives CDR1 LGHDT, CDR2 YNNKEL (reference sequence). Trimming stripped 6 bases from V and 7 bases from J, with 15 bases between. CDR3 sequence (DNA): TGTGCCAGCAGTCGGGGGGGCCCTAATGAAGCTTTCTTT. The encoded protein is CASSRGGPNEAFF.

V and J are TRBV7-9 and TRBJ1-1; D is perhaps TRBD1 (6 bases). Trimming shortened V by 6 bases and J by 6 bases, and 11 bases separated the two germline ends. This CDR3 spans 12 amino acids. The germline V gene has CDR1 SEHNR and CDR2 FQNEAQ (reference sequence). CDR3 amino acids: CASRGGGPEAFF. DNA for the CDR3: TGTGCCAGCAGGGGCGGGGGGCCTGAAGCTTTCTTT.

This chain links TRBV7-2 with TRBJ1-2; TRBD1 matches at 8 bases. The CDR3 sequence is 14 residues long. V dropped 4 bases and J dropped 6; count of bases not matched to a gene: 7. The germline V gene encodes CDR1 SGHTA and CDR2 FQGNSA. In DNA, the CDR3 is TGTGCCAGCAGCTCGGACAGGGTGGGTGATGGCTACACCTTC. This codes for CASSSDRVGDGYTF.

The chain employs TRBV12-3 or TRBV12-4 and TRBJ2-2; TRBD1 is a possible D gene (6 bases). V lost 6 bases, J lost 5 bases, and 10 bases lay in between. CDR3 size: 13 residues. Here the CDR3 DNA reads TGTGCCAGCAGCTCACAGGGAACCGGGGAGCTGTTTTTT. Translating it yields CASSSQGTGELFF.

The rearrangement uses TRBV3-1 (or the pseudogene TRBV3-2) and TRBJ1-5; the match to TRBD1 covers 7 bases. CDR1 is LGHDT, CDR2 YNNKEL, per germline (reference sequence). V dropped 4 bases and J dropped 5; count of bases not matched to a gene: 8. The CDR3 has 15 amino acids. DNA for the CDR3: TGTGCCAGCAGCCCGAGGAGGGGGCTCGATCAGCCCCAGCATTTT. Its protein product is CASSPRRGLDQPQHF.